The sequence of this TCR beta chain was determined in a study of shared clonotypes between healthy human individuals. Around 30,000 T cell genomes (about 280 ng DNA) went into each PBMC replicate. The sequencing of unsorted PBMC DNA took place on ten immunoSEQ deep assay plates. The protocol was immunoSEQ multiplex PCR, while the TCRdb copy is restricted to in-frame clones and leaves out a portion. The sample records around 440,000 clones, 75% to 80% being singletons. Every donor was a Caucasian adult from Nashville, Tennessee. Unsorted samples relied on 80 million to 90 million PBMCs, which served as the source of genomic DNA. Germline V lookup: CDR1 MNHNS, CDR2 SASEGT. CDR3 size: 18 residues. J was trimmed by 0 bases and V by 4 bases; bases with no gene match: 11.

The sample was PBMCs. J is TRBJ2-4 and V is TRBV6-1, with 8 bases that match TRBD1. This receptor was taken from a middle-aged woman in good health. Some clones in this sample may be carry-over from other donors' samples. CDR3 sequence: CASSGSGGLDLAKNIQYF. The DNA for the CDR3 is TGTGCCAGCAGTGGTTCAGGGGGCCTCGACTTAGCCAAAAACATTCAGTACTTC.